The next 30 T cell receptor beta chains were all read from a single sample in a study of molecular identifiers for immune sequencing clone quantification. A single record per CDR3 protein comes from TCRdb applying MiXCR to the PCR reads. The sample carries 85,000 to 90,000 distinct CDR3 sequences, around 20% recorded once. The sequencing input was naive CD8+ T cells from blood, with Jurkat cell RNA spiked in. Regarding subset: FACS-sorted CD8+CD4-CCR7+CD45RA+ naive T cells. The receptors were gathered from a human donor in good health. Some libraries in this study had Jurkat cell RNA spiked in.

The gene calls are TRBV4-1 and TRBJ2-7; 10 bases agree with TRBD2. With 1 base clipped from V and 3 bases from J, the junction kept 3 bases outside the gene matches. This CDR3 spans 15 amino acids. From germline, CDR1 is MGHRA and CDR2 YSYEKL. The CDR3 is CASSQGSSGSYEQYF. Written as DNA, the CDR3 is TGCGCCAGCAGCCAAGGATCTAGCGGGAGCTACGAGCAGTACTTC.

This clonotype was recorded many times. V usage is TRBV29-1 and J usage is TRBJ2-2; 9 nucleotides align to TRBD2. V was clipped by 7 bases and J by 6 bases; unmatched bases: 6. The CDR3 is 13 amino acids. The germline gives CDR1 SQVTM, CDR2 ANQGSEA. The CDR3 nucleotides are TGCAGCGCCTTTGCGGGGGGGGCCGGGGAGCTGTTTTTT. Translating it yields CSAFAGGAGELFF.

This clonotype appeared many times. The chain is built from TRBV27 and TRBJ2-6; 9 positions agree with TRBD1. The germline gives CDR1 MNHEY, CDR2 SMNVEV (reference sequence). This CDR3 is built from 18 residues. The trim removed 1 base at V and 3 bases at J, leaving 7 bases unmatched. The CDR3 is CASSLLQGAIGGANVLTF. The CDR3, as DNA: TGTGCCAGCAGTTTATTACAGGGGGCAATTGGTGGGGCCAACGTCCTGACTTTC.

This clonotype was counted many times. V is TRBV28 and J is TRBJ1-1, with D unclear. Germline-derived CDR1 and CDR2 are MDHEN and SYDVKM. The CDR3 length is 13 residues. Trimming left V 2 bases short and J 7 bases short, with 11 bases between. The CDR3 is CASSLRGDGEAFF. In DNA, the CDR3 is TGTGCCAGCAGTTTACGGGGAGATGGTGAAGCTTTCTTT.

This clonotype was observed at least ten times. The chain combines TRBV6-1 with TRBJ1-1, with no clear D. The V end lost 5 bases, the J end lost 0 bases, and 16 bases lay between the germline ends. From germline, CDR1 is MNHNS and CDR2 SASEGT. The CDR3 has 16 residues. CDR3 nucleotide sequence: TGTGCCAGCAGTACCCCATTACTCGGATTGAACACTGAAGCTTTCTTT. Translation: CASSTPLLGLNTEAFF.

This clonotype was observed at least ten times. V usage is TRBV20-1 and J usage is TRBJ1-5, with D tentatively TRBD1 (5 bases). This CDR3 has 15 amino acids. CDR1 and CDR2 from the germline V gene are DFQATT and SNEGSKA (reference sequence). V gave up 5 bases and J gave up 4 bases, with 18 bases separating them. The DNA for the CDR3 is TGCAGTGCTCCGATTTCGGGGGGGGTTAATCAGCCCCAGCATTTT. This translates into CSAPISGGVNQPQHF.

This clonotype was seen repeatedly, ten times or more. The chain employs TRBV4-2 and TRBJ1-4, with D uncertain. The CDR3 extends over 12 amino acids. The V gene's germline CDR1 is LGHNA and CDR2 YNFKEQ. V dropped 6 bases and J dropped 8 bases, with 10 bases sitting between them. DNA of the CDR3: TGTGCCAGCAGGGACCTGGGGGAAAAACTGTTTTTT. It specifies CASRDLGEKLFF.

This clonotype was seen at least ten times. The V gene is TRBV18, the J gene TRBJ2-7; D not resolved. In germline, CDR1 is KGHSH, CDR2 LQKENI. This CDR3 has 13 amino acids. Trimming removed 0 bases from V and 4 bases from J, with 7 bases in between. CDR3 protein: CASSPPFEYEQYF. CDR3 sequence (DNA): TGTGCCAGCTCACCACCCTTCGAGTACGAGCAGTACTTC.

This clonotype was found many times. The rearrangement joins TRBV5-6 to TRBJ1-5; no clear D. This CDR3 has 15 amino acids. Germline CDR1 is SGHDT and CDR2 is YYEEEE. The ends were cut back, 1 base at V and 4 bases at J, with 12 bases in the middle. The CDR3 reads CASSLWSQANQPQHF. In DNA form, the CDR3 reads TGTGCCAGCAGCTTGTGGTCCCAGGCTAATCAGCCCCAGCATTTT.

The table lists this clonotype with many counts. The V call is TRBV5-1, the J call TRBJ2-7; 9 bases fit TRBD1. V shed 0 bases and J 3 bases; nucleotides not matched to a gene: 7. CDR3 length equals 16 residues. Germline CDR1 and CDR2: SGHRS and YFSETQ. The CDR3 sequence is CASSLGTPGQGYEQYF. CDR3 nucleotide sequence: TGCGCCAGCAGCTTGGGTACACCGGGACAGGGCTACGAGCAGTACTTC.

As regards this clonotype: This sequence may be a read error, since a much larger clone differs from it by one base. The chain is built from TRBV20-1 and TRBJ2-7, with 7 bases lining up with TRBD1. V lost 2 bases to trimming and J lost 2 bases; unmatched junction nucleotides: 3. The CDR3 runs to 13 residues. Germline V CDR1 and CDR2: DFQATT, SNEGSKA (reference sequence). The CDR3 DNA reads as TGCAGTGCTAGAAGGGGGCCCGCCTACGAGCAGTACTTC. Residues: CSARRGPAYEQYF.

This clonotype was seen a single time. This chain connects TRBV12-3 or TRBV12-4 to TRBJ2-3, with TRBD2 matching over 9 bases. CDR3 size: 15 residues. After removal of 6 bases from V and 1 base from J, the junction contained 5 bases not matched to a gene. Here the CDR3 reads CASRRLAGGTDTQYF. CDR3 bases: TGTGCCAGCAGAAGGTTAGCGGGGGGCACAGATACGCAGTATTTT.

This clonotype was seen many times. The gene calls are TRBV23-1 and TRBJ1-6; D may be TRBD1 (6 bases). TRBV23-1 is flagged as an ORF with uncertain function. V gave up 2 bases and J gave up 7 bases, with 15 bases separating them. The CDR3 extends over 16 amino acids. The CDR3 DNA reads TGCGCCAGCAGTCAACCTCGTACAGGGCGCAATTCACCCCTCCACTTT. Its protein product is CASSQPRTGRNSPLHF.

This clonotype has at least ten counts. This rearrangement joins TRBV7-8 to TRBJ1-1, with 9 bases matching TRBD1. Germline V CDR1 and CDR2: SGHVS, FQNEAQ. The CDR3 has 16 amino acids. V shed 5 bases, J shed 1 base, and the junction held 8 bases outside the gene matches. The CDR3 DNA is TGTGCCAGCAGCCCAACAGGGGGCGGTTGGAACACTGAAGCTTTCTTT. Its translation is CASSPTGGGWNTEAFF.

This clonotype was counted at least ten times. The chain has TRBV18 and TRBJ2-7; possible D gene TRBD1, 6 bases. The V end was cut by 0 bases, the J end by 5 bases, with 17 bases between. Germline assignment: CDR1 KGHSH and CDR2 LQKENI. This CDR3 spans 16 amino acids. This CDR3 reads CASSPPRPGVSHEQYF. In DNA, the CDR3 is TGTGCCAGCTCACCACCTCGGCCAGGGGTAAGCCACGAGCAGTACTTC.

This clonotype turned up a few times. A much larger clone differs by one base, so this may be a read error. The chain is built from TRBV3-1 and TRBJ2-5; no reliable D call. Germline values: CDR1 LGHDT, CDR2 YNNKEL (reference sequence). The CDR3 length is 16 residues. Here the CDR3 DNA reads TGTGCCAGCGGCCAAGATTACCCAACAGATCAAGAGACCCAGTACTTC. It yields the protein CASGQDYPTDQETQYF.

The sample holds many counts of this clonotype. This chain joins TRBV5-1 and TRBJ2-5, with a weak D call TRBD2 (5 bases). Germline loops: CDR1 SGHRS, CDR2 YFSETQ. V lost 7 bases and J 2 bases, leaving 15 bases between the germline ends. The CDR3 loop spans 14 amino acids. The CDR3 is CASAPGPGQETQYF. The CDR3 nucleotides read TGCGCCAGCGCCCCCGGTCCGGGGCAAGAGACCCAGTACTTC.

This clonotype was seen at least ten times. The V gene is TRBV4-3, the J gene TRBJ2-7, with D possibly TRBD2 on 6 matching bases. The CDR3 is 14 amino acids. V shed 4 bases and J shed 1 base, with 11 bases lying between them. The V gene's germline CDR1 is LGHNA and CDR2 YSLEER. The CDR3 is CASSPSGGSYEQYF. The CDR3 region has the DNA TGCGCCAGCAGCCCCAGTGGGGGGTCCTACGAGCAGTACTTC.

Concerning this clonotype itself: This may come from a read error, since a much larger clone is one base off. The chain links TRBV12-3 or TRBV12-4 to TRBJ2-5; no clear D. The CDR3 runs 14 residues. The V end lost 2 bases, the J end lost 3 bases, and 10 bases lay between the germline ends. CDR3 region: CASSLTSEKETQYF. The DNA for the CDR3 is TGTGCCAGCAGTTTAACCTCAGAAAAAGAGACCCAGTACTTC.

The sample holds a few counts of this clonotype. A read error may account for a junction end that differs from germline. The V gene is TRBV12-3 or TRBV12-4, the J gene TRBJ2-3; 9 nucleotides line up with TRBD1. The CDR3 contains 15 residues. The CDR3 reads CASSFTGGPTGTQYF. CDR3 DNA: TGTGCCAGCAGTTTTACAGGGGGCCCCACAGGTACGCAGTATTTT.

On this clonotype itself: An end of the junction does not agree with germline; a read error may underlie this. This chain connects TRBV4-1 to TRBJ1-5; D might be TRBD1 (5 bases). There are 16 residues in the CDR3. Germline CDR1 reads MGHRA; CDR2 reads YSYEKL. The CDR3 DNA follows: TGCGCCGGCAGCCAAGGGGTCACTTATACCCGGGAGCCCCGGCATTTT. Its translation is CAGSQGVTYTREPRHF.

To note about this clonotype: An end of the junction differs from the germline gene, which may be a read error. CDR3 sequence reads: CAGSLRGPNTEAFF. CDR3 DNA sequence: TGTGCCGGCAGCTTGAGGGGGCCGAACACTGAAGCTTTCTTT. The gene calls are TRBV11-3 and TRBJ1-1; 7 nucleotides line up with TRBD1. From germline, CDR1 is SGHNT and CDR2 YENEEA. This CDR3 contains 14 residues.

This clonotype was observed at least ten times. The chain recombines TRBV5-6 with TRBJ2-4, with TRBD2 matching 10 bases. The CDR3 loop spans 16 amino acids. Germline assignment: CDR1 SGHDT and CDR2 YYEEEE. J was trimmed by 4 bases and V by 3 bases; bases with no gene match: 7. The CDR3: CASSSGLADFKNIQYF. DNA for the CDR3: TGTGCCAGCAGCTCCGGACTAGCGGATTTTAAAAACATTCAGTACTTC.

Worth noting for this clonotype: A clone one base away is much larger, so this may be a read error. CDR3 DNA: TGCGCCAGCAGCCAAGGTCGTTCGGGGTCCGAGGAGCTGTTTTTT. Its protein product is CASSQGRSGSEELFF. The J gene is TRBJ2-2, the V gene TRBV4-3, with D possibly being TRBD2 (5 bases). The germline CDR1 and CDR2 sequences are LGHNA and YSLEER. The CDR3 is 15 amino acids. V was trimmed by 1 base and J by 10 bases, leaving 16 bases between them.

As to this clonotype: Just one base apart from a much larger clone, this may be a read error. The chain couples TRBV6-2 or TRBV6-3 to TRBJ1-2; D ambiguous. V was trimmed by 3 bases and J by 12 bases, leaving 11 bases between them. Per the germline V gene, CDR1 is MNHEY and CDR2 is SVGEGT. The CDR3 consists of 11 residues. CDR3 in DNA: TGTGCCAGCAGTTATGGAGTAGTCCACACCTTC. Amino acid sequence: CASSYGVVHTF.

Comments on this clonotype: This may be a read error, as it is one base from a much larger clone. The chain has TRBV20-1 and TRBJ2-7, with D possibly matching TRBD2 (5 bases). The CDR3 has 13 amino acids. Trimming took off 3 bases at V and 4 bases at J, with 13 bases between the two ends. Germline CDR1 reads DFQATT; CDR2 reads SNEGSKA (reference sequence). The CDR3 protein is CSASEGLYYEQYF. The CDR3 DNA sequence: TGCAGTGCTAGCGAGGGATTATATTACGAGCAGTACTTC.

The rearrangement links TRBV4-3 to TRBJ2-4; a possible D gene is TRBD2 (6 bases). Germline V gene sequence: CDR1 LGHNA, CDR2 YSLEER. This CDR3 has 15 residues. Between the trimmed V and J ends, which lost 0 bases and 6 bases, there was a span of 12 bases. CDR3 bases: TGCGCCAGCAGCCAAGAAACCCGGACTATAAACATTCAGTACTTC. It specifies CASSQETRTINIQYF.

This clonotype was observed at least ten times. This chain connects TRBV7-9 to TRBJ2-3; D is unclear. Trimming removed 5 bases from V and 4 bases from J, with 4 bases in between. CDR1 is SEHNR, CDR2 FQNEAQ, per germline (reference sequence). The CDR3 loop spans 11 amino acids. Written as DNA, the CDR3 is TGTGCCAGCAGCACCTCAGATACGCAGTATTTT. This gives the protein CASSTSDTQYF.

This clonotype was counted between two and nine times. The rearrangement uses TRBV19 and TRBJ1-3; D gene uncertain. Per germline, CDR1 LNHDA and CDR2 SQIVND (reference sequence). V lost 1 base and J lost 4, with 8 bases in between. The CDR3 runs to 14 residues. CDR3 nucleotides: TGTGCCAGTAGTATAGGGGATCCCGGAAACACCATATATTTT. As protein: CASSIGDPGNTIYF.

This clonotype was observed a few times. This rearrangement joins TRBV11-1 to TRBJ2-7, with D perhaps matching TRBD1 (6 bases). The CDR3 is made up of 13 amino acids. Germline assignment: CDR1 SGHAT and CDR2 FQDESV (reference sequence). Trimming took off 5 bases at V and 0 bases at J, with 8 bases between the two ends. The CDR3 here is CASSPDSSYEQYF. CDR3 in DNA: TGTGCCAGCAGCCCGGACAGCTCCTACGAGCAGTACTTC.